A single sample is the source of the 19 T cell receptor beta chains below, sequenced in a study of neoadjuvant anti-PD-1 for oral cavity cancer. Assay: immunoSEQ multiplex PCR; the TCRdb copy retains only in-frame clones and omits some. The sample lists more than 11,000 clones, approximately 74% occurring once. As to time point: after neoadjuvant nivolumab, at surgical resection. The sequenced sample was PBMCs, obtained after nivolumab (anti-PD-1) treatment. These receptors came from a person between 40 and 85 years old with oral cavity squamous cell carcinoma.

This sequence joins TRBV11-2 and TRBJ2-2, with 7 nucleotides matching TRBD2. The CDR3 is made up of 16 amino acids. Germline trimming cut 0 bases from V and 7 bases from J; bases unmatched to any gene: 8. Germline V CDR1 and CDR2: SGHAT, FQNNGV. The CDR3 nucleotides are TGTGCCAGCAGCTTAGATGTAGGCGGGAGCGGCGGGGAGCTGTTTTTT. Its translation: CASSLDVGGSGGELFF. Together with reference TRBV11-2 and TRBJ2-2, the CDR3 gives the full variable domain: EAGVAQSPRYKIIEKRQSVAFWCNPISGHATLYWYQQILGQGPKLLIQFQNNGVVDDSQLPKDRFSAERLKGVDSTLKIQPAKLEDSAVYLCASSLDVGGSGGELFFGEGSRLTVL.

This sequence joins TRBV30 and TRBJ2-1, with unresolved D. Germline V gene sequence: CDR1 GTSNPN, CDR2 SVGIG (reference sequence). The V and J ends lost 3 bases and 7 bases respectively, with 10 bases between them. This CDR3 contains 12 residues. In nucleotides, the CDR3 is TGTGCCTGGAGCGTTTGGGAAAATGAGCAGTTCTTC. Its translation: CAWSVWENEQFF.

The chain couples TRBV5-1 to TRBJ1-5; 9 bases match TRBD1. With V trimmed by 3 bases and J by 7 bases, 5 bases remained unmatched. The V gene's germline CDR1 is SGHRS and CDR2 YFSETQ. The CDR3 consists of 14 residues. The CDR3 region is CASSSGQGSQPQHF. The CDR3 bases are TGCGCCAGCAGCTCGGGACAGGGTAGCCAGCCCCAGCATTTT.

The chain's CDR3 is CASTPAGENTEAFF. CDR3 in DNA: TGTGCCAGCACCCCTGCGGGTGAGAACACTGAAGCTTTCTTT. The V and J genes are TRBV27 and TRBJ1-1; no definite D call. The CDR3 consists of 14 residues. The germline CDR1 and CDR2 sequences are MNHEY and SMNVEV (reference sequence). Trimming cost V 7 bases and J 1 base, with 13 bases left between them.

The CDR3 DNA follows: TGTGCCACCGCTGGGTGGGGGGCCTCGGGCACCGGGGAGCTGTTTTTT. This sequence encodes CATAGWGASGTGELFF. The J gene is TRBJ2-2, the V gene TRBV10-3; D might be TRBD1 or TRBD2, each matching 6 bases. Trimming left V 10 bases short and J 4 bases short, with 22 bases between. The CDR3 spans 16 residues. Germline assignment: CDR1 ENHRY and CDR2 SYGVKD.

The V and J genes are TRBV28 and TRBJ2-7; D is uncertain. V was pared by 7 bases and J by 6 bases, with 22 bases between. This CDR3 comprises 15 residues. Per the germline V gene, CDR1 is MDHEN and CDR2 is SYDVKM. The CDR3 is CASNAPVAVNSEQYF. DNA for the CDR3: TGTGCCAGCAACGCCCCTGTAGCTGTTAACTCCGAGCAGTACTTC.

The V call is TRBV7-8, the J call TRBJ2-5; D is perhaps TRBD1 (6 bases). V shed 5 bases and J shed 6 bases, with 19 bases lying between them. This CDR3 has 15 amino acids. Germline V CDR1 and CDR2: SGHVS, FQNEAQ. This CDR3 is CASSLEAQGDKTQYF. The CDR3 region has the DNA TGTGCCAGCAGCCTTGAGGCACAGGGAGACAAGACCCAGTACTTC.

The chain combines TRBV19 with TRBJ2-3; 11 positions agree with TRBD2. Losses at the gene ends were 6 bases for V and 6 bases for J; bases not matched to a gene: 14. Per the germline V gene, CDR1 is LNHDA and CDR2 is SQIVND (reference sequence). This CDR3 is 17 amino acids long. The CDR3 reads CASSSGTSGNWGDTQYF. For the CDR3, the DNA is TGTGCCAGTAGCTCCGGGACTAGCGGAAATTGGGGGGATACGCAGTATTTT.

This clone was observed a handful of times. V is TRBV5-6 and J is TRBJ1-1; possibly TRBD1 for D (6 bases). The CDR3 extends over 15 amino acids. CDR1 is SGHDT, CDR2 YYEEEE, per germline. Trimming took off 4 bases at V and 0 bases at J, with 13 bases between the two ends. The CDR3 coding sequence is TGTGCCAGCAGCAATTGGGACACACTGAACACTGAAGCTTTCTTT. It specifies CASSNWDTLNTEAFF.

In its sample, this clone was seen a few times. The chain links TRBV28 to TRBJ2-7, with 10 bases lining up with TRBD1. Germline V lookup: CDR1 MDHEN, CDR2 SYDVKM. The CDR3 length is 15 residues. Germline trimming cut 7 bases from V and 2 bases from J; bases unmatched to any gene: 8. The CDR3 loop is CASIVGQGGTYEQYF. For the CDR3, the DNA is TGTGCCAGCATTGTAGGACAGGGGGGAACCTACGAGCAGTACTTC. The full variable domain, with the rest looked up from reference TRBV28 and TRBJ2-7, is DVKVTQSSRYLVKRTGEKVFLECVQDMDHENMFWYRQDPGLGLRLIYFSYDVKMKEKGDIPEGYSVSREKKERFSLILESASTNQTSMYLCASIVGQGGTYEQYFGPGTRLTVT.

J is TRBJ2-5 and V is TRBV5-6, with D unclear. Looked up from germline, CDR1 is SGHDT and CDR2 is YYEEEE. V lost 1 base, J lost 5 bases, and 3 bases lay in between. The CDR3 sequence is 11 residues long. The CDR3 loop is CASSLFETQYF. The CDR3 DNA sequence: TGTGCCAGCAGCTTGTTTGAGACCCAGTACTTC.

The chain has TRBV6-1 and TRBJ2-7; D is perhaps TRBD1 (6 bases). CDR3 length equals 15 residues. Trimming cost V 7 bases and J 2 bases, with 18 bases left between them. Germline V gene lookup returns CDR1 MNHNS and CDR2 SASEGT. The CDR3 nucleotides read TGTGCCAGCACCCCACAGCCAGGGGCAGCCTACGAGCAGTACTTC. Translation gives CASTPQPGAAYEQYF.

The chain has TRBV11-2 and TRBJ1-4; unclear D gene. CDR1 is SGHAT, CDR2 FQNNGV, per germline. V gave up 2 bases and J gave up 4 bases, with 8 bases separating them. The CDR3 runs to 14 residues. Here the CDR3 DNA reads TGTGCCAGCAGCTTAAGCCAAGTTAATGAAAAACTGTTTTTT. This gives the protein CASSLSQVNEKLFF.

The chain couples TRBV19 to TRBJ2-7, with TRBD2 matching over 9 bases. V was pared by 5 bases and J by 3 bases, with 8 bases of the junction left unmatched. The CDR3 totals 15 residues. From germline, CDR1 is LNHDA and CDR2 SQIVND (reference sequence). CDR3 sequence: CASSPSSGADYEQYF. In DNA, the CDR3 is TGTGCCAGTAGTCCATCTAGCGGGGCCGACTACGAGCAGTACTTC.

The CDR3 DNA is TGCGCCAGCAGTGAGTCGGTGATAGCAGTAGATACGCAGTATTTT. Encoded protein: CASSESVIAVDTQYF. The chain couples TRBV10-1 to TRBJ2-3; D gene unclear. Germline-derived CDR1 and CDR2 are WNHNN and SYGVQD (reference sequence). CDR3 length: 15 amino acids. Trimming removed 0 bases at V and 5 bases at J, with 12 bases between.

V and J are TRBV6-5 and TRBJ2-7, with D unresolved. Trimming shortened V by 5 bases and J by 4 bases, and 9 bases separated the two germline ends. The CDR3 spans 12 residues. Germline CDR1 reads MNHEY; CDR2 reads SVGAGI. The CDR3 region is CASSVRGYEQYF. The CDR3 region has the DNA TGTGCCAGCAGTGTTAGAGGTTACGAGCAGTACTTC.

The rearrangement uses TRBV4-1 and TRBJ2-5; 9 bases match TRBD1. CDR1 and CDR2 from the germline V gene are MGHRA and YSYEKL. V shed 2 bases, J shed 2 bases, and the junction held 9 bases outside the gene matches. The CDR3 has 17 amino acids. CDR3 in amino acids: CASSQFHPGQGQETQYF. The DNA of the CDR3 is TGCGCCAGCAGCCAATTCCATCCGGGACAGGGTCAAGAGACCCAGTACTTC.

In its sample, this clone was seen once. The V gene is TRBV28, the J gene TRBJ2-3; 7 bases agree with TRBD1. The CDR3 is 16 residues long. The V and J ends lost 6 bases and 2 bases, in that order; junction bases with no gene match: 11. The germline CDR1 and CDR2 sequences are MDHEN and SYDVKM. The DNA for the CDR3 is TGTGCCAGCAGATCCCCTGGTGAGGGGGCCACAGATACGCAGTATTTT. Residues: CASRSPGEGATDTQYF.

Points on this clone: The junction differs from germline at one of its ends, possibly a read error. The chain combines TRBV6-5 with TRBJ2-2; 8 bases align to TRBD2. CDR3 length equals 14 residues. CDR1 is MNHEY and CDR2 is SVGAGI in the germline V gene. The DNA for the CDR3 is TGCGCCAGCTCTACCGGGAGGGGTACCGGGGAGCTGTTTTTT. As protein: CASSTGRGTGELFF.